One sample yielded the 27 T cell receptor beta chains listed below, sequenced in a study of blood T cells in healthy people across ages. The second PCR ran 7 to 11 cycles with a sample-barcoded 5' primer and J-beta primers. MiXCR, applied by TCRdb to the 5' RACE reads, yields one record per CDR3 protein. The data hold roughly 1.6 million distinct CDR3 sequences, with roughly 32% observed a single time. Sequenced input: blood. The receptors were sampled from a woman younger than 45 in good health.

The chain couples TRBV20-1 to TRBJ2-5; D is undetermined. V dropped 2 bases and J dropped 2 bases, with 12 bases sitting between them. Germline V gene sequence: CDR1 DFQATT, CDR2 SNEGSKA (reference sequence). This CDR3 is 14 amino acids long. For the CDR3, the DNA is TGCAGTGCTAGAATCGTGCACGGGCAAGAGACCCAGTACTTC. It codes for CSARIVHGQETQYF.

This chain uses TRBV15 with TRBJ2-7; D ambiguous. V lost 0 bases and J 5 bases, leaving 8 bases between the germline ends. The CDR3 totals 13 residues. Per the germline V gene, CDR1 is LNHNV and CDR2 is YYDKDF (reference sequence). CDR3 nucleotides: TGTGCCACCAGCAGAGATCTATACCACGAGCAGTACTTC. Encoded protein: CATSRDLYHEQYF.

The DNA of the CDR3 is TGTGCCACCAGCAGTCGGGGTGGTGAGCAGTTCTTC. As protein: CATSSRGGEQFF. The genes are TRBV15 and TRBJ2-1; TRBD2 is a possible D gene (5 bases). Germline CDR1 and CDR2: LNHNV and YYDKDF (reference sequence). Trimming pared 3 bases from V and 9 bases from J, leaving 9 bases between. The CDR3 runs to 12 residues. Together with reference TRBV15 and TRBJ2-1, the CDR3 gives the full variable domain: DAMVIQNPRYQVTQFGKPVTLSCSQTLNHNVMYWYQQKSSQAPKLLFHYYDKDFNNEADTPDNFQSRRPNTSFCFLDIRSPGLGDTAMYLCATSSRGGEQFFGPGTRLTVL.

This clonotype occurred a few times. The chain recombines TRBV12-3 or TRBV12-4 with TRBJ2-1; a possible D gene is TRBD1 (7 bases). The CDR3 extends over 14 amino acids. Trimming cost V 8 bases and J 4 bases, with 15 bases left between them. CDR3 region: CASSPQGGYNEQFF. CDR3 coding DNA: TGTGCCAGCTCGCCTCAGGGGGGATACAATGAGCAGTTCTTC.

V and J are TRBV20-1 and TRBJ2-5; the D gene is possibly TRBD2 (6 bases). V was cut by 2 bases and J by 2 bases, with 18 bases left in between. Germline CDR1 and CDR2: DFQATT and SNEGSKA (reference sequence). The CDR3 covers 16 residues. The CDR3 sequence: CSARNWATSTQETQYF. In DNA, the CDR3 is TGCAGTGCTAGAAATTGGGCCACTAGCACGCAAGAGACCCAGTACTTC.

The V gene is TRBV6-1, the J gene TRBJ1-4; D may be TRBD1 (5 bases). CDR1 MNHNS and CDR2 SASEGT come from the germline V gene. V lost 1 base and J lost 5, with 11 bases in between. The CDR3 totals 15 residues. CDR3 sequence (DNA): TGTGCCAGCAGTGAAGGAAACTCAGGGAATGAAAAACTGTTTTTT. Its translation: CASSEGNSGNEKLFF.

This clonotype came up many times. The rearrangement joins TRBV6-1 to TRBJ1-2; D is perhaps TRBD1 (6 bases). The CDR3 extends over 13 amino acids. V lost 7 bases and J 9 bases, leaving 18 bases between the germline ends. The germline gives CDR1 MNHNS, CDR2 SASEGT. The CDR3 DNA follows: TGTGCCAGCACACCTACAGGGTTTTATAGCTACACCTTC. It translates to CASTPTGFYSYTF.

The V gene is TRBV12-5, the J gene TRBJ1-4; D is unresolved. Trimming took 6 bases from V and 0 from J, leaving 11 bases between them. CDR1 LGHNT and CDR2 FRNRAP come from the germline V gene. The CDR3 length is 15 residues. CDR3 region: CASGPTGATNEKLFF. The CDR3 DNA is TGTGCTAGTGGCCCCACGGGTGCAACTAATGAAAAACTGTTTTTT.

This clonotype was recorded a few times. CDR3 residues: CASSLNLGVLSSGANVLTF. CDR3 bases: TGTGCCAGCAGTTTAAATCTCGGGGTACTAAGCTCTGGGGCCAACGTCCTGACTTTC. The chain employs TRBV28 and TRBJ2-6, with D possibly matching TRBD2 (5 bases). This CDR3 region has 19 residues. The germline V gene has CDR1 MDHEN and CDR2 SYDVKM. The V end was cut by 2 bases, the J end by 0 bases, with 17 bases between.

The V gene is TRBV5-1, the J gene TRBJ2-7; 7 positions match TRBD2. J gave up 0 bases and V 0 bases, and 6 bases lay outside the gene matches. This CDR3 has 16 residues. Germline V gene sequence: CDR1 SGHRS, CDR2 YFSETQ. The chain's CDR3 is CASSLDRASGSYEQYF. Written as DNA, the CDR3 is TGCGCCAGCAGCTTGGATCGAGCTAGCGGCTCCTACGAGCAGTACTTC.

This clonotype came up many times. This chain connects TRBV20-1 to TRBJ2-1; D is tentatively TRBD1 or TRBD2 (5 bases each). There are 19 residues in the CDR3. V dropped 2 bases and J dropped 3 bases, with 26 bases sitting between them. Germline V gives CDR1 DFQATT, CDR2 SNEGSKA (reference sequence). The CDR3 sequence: CSARYKIKNRGRDYNEQFF. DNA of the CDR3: TGCAGTGCTAGATACAAAATTAAAAATAGGGGACGAGACTACAATGAGCAGTTCTTC.

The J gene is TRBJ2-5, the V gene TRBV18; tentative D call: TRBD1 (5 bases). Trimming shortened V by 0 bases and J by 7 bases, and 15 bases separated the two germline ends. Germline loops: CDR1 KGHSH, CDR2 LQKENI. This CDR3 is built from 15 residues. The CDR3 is CASSPPGEAGATQYF. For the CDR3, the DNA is TGTGCCAGCTCACCACCAGGGGAAGCTGGGGCGACCCAGTACTTC.

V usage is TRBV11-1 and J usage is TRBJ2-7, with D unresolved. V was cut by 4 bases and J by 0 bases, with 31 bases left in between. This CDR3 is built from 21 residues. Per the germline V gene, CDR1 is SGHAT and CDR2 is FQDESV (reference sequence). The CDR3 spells CASSSRTLLLGESSISYEQYF. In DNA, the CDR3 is TGTGCCAGCAGCTCCAGAACGCTGTTACTGGGTGAGAGCTCTATCTCCTACGAGCAGTACTTC.

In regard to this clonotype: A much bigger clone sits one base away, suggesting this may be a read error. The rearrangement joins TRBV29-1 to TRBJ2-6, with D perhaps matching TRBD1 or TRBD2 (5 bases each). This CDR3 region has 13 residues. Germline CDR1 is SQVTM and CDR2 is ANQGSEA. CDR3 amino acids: CSVATPGANALTF. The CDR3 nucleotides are TGCAGCGTTGCAACACCCGGGGCCAACGCCCTGACTTTC.

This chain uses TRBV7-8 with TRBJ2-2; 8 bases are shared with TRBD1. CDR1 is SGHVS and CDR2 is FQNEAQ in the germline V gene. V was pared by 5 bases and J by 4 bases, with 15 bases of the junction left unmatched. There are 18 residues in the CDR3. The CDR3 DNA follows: TGTGCCAGCAGCCAACCGAAGGGACAGGAGGGTGGCACCGGGGAGCTGTTTTTT. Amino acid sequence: CASSQPKGQEGGTGELFF.

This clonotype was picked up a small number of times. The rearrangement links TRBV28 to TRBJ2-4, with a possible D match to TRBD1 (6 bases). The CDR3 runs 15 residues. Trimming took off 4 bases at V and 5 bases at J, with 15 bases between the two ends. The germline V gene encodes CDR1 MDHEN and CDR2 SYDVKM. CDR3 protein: CASSSNRVIQNIQYF. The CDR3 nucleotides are TGTGCCAGCAGTTCGAACAGGGTTATCCAAAACATTCAGTACTTC.

CDR3 nucleotide sequence: TGCGCCAGCAGCTTGGCCGGCGCGGGAGGGATCTACGAGCAGTACTTC. As protein: CASSLAGAGGIYEQYF. V is TRBV5-1 and J is TRBJ2-7, with 9 positions matching TRBD2. V lost 0 bases to trimming and J lost 3 bases; unmatched junction nucleotides: 7. This CDR3 comprises 16 residues. Germline V gene lookup returns CDR1 SGHRS and CDR2 YFSETQ.

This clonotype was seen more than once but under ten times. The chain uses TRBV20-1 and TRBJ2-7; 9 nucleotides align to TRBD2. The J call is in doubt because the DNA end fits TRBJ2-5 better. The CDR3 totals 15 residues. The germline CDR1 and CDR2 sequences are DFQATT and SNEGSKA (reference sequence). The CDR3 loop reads CSARISGGPRETQYF. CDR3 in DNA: TGCAGTGCTAGGATTAGCGGGGGACCCCGGGAGACCCAGTACTTC.

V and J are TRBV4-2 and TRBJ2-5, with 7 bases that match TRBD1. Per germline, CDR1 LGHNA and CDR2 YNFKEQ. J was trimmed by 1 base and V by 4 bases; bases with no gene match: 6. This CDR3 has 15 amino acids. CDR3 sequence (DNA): TGTGCCAGCAGCCCCGGGACAGTATTCCAAGAGACCCAGTACTTC. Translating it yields CASSPGTVFQETQYF.

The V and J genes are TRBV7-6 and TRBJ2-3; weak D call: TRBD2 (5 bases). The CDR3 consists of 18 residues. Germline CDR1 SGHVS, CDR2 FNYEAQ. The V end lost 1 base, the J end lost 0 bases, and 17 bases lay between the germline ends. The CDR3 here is CASSLGRPGVGSTDTQYF. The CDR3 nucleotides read TGTGCCAGCAGCTTAGGAAGGCCCGGGGTTGGAAGCACAGATACGCAGTATTTT. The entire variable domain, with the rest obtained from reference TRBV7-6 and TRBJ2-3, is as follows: GAGVSQSPRYKVTKRGQDVALRCDPISGHVSLYWYRQALGQGPEFLTYFNYEAQQDKSGLPNDRFSAERPEGSISTLTIQRTEQRDSAMYRCASSLGRPGVGSTDTQYFGPGTRLTVL.

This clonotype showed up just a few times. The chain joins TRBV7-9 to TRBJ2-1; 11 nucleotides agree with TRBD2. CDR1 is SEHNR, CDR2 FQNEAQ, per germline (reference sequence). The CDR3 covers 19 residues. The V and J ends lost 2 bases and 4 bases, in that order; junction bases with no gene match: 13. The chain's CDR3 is CASSLSVVPSGGTYNEQFF. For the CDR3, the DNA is TGTGCCAGCAGCTTAAGTGTGGTCCCTAGCGGGGGGACTTACAATGAGCAGTTCTTC.

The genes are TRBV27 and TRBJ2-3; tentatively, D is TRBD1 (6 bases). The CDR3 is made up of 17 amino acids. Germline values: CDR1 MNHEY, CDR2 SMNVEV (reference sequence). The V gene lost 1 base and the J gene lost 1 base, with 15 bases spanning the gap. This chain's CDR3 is CASSLLGAGTGTDTQYF. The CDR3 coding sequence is TGTGCCAGCAGTTTATTGGGGGCCGGGACCGGCACAGATACGCAGTATTTT.

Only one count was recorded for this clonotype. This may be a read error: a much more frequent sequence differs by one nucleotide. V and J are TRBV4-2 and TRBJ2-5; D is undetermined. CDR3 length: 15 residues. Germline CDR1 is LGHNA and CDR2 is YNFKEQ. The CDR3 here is CASSQDPTILYEQCF. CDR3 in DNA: TGTGCCAGCAGCCAAGACCCTACAATCCTCTACGAGCAGTGCTTC.

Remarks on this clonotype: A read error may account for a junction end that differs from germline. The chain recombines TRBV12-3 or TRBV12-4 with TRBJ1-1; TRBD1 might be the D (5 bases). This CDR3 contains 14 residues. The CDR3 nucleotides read TGTACCAGCAGTTTCATCAGGGACGGCACTGAAGCTTTCTTT. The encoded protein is CTSSFIRDGTEAFF.

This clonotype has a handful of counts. The CDR3 here is CASRSEGGIFNEQFF. CDR3 in DNA: TGCGCCAGCAGGAGCGAGGGGGGAATTTTCAATGAGCAGTTCTTC. V is TRBV10-1 and J is TRBJ2-1; D could derive from TRBD1 or TRBD2 (6 bases each). The CDR3 sequence is 15 residues long. Trimming shortened V by 6 bases and J by 6 bases, and 18 bases separated the two germline ends. The V gene's germline CDR1 is WNHNN and CDR2 SYGVQD (reference sequence).

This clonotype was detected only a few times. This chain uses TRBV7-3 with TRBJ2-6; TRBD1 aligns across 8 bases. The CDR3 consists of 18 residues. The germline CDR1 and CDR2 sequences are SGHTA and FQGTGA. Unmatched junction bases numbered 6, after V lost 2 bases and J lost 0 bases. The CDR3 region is CASSLAGTGRSGANVLTF. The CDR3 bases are TGTGCCAGCAGCTTAGCCGGGACAGGACGCTCTGGGGCCAACGTCCTGACTTTC.

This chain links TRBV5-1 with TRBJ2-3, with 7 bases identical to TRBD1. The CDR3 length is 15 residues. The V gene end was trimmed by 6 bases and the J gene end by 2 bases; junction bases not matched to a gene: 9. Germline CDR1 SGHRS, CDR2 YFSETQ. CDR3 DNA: TGCGCCAGCAACTTAGGACAGGTGAACACAGATACGCAGTATTTT. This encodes CASNLGQVNTDTQYF.